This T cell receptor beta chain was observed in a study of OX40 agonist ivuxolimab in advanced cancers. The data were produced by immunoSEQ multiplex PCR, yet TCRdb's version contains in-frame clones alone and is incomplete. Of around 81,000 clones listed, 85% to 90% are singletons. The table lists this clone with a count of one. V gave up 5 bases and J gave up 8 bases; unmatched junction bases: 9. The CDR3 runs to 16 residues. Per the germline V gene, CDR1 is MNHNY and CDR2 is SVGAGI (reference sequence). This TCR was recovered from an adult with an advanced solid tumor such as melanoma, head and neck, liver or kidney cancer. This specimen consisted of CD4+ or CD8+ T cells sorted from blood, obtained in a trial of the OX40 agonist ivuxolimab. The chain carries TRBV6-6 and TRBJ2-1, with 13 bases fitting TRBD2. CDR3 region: CASSALGTSGIHEQFF. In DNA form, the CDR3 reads TGTGCCAGCAGTGCCCTCGGGACTAGCGGGATTCATGAGCAGTTCTTC.